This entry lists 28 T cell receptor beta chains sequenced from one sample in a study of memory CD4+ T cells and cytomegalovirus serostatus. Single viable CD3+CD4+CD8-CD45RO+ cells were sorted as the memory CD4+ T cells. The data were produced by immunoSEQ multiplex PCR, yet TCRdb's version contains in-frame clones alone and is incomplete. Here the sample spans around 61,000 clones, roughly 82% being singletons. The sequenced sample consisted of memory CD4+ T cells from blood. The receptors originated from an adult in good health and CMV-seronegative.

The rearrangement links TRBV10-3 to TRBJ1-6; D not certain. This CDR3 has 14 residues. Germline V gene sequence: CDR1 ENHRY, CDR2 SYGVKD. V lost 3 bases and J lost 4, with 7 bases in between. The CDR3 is CAISEVGYNSPLHF. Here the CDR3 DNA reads TGTGCCATCAGTGAAGTAGGGTATAATTCACCCCTCCACTTT.

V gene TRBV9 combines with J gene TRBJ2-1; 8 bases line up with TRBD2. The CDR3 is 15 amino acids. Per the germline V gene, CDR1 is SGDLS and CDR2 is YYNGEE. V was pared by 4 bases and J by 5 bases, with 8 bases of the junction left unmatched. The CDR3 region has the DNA TGTGCCAGCAGCCGCCTGGGGCGGGGGGACAATGAGCAGTTCTTC. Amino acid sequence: CASSRLGRGDNEQFF.

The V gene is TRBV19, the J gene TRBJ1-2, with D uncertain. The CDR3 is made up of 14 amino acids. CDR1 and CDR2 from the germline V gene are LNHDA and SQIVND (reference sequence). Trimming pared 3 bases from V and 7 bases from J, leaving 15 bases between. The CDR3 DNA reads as TGTGCCAGTAGTATTCGGGTCCCGCTTTCTGGCTACACCTTC. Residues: CASSIRVPLSGYTF.

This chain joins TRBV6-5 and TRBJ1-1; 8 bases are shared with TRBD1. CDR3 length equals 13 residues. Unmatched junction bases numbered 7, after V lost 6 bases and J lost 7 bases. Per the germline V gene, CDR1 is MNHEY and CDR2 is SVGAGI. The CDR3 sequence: CASSRGRQIEAFF. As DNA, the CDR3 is TGTGCCAGCAGCAGGGGGCGTCAAATTGAAGCTTTCTTT.

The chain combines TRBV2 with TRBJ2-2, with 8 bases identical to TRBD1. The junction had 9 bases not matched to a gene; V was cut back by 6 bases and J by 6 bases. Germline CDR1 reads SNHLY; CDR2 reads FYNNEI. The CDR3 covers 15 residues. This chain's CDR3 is CASSVLGQGAGELFF. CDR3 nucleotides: TGTGCCAGCAGCGTACTCGGACAGGGAGCCGGGGAGCTGTTTTTT.

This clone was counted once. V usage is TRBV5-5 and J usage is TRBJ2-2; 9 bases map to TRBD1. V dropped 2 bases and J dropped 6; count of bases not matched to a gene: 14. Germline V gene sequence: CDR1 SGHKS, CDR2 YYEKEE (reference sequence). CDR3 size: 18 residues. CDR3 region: CASSFRGTGSGGAGELFF. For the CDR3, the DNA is TGTGCCAGCAGCTTTAGGGGGACAGGGTCCGGAGGAGCCGGGGAGCTGTTTTTT.

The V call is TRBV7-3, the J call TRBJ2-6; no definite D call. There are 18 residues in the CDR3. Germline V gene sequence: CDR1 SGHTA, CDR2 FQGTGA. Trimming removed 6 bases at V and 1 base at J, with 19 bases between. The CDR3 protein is CASRDRGGSLSGANVLTF. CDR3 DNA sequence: TGTGCCAGCAGGGACCGAGGTGGCTCCCTATCTGGGGCCAACGTCCTGACTTTC.

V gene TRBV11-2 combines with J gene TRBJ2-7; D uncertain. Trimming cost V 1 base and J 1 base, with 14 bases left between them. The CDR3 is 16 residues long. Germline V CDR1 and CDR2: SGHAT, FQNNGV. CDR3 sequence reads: CASSLVAHGGSYEQYF. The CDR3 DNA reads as TGTGCCAGCAGCTTAGTGGCCCACGGTGGATCCTACGAGCAGTACTTC. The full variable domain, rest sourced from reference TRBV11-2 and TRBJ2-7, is EAGVAQSPRYKIIEKRQSVAFWCNPISGHATLYWYQQILGQGPKLLIQFQNNGVVDDSQLPKDRFSAERLKGVDSTLKIQPAKLEDSAVYLCASSLVAHGGSYEQYFGPGTRLTVT.

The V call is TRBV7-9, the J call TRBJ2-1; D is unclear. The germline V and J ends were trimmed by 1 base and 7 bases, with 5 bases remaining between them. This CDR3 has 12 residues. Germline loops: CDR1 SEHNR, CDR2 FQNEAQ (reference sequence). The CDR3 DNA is TGTGCCAGCAGCTTAGAATGGAATGAGCAGTTCTTC. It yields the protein CASSLEWNEQFF.

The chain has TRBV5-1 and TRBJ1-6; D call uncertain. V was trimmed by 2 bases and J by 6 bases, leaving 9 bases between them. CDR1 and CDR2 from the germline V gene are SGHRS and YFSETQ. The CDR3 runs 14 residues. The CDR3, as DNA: TGCGCCAGCAGCTTCACAGACTCTAATTCACCCCTCCACTTT. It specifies CASSFTDSNSPLHF. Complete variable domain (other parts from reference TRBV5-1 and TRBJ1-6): KAGVTQTPRYLIKTRGQQVTLSCSPISGHRSVSWYQQTPGQGLQFLFEYFSETQRNKGNFPGRFSGRQFSNSRSEMNVSTLELGDSALYLCASSFTDSNSPLHFGNGTRLTVT.

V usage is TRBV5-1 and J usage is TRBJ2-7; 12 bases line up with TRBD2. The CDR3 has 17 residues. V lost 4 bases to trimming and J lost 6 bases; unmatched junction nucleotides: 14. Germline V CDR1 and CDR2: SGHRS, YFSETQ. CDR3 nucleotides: TGCGCCAGCAGCCCGACCCCTAGCGGGGGGGCTCGTGCCGAGCAGTACTTC. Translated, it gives CASSPTPSGGARAEQYF.

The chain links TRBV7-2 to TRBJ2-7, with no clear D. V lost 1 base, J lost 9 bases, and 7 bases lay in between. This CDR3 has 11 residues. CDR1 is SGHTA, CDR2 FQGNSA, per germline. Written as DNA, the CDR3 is TGTGCCAGCAGCTTAGATTTCGTGCAGTACTTC. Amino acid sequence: CASSLDFVQYF.

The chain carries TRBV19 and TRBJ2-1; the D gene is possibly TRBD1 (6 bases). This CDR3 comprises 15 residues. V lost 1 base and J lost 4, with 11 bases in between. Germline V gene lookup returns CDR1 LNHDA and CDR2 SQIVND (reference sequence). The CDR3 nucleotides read TGTGCCAGTAGTATAGCCCGGACAGAGTACAATGAGCAGTTCTTC. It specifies CASSIARTEYNEQFF.

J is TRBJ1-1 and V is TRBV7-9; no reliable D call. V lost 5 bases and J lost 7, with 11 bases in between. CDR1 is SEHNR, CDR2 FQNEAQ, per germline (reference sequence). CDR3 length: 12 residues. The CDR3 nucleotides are TGTGCCAGCAGCCTTCCTCGCAGTGAAGCTTTCTTT. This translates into CASSLPRSEAFF.

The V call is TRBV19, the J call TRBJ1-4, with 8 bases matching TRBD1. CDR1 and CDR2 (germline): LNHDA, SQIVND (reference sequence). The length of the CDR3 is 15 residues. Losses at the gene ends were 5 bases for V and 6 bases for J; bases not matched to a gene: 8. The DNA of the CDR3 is TGTGCCAGTAGTCTCCTGACAGGGGCTTATGAAAAACTGTTTTTT. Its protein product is CASSLLTGAYEKLFF.

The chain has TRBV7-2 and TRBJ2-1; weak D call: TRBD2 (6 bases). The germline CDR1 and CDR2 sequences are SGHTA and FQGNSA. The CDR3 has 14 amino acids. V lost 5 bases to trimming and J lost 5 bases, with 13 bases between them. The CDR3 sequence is CASSAGTGNNEQFF. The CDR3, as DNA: TGTGCCAGCAGCGCAGGGACTGGAAACAATGAGCAGTTCTTC. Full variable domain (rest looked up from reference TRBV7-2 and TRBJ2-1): GAGVSQSPSNKVTEKGKDVELRCDPISGHTALYWYRQSLGQGLEFLIYFQGNSAPDKSGLPSDRFSAERTGGSVSTLTIQRTQQEDSAVYLCASSAGTGNNEQFFGPGTRLTVL.

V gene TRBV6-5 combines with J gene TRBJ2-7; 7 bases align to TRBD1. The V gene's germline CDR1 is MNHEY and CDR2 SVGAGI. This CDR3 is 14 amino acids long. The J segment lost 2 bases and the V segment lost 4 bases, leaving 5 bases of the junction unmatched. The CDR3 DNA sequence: TGTGCCAGCAGTTTGTCCCAGGGGGCCTACGAGCAGTACTTC. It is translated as CASSLSQGAYEQYF.

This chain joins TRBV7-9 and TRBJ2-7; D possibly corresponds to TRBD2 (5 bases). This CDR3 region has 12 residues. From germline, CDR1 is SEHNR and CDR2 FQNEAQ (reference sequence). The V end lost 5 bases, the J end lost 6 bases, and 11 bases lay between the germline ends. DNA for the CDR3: TGTGCCAGCAGCCAAATCGAGGGCGAGCAGTACTTC. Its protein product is CASSQIEGEQYF.

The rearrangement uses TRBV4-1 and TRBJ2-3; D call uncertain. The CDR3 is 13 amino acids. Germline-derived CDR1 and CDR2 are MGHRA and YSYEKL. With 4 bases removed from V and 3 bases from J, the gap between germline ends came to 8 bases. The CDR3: CASSRIRTDTQYF. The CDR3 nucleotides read TGCGCCAGCAGCCGAATCCGGACAGATACGCAGTATTTT.

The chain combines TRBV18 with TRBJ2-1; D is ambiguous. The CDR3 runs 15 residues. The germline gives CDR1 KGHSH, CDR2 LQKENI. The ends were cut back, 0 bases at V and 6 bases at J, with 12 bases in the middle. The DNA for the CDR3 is TGTGCCAGCTCACCACCGAACGGTGAGAGCAATGAGCAGTTCTTC. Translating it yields CASSPPNGESNEQFF.

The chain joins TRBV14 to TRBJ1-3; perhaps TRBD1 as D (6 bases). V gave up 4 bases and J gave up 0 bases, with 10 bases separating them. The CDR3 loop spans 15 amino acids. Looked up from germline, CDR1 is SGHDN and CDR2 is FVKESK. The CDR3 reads CASSLQQGSGNTIYF. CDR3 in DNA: TGTGCCAGCAGCCTCCAACAGGGCTCTGGAAACACCATATATTTT.

The CDR3 spells CASSQDSAGYNYGYTF. For the CDR3, the DNA is TGTGCCAGCAGCCAAGATTCGGCAGGGTATAACTATGGCTACACCTTC. The chain uses TRBV4-2 and TRBJ1-2, with D tentatively TRBD1 (5 bases). Trimming cost V 0 bases and J 1 base, with 12 bases left between them. The CDR3 has 16 amino acids. Germline V gene sequence: CDR1 LGHNA, CDR2 YNFKEQ.

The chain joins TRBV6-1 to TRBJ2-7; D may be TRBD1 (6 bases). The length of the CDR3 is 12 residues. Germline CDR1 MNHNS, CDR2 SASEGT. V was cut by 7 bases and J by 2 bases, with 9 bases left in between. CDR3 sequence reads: CASTGQTYEQYF. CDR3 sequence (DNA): TGTGCCAGCACCGGACAGACCTACGAGCAGTACTTC.

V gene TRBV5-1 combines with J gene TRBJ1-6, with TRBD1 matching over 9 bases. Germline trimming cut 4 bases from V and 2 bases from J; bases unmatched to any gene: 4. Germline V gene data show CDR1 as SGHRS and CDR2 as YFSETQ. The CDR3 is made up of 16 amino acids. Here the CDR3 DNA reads TGCGCCAGCAGCCTGGGGACAGGGACCTATAATTCACCCCTCCACTTT. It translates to CASSLGTGTYNSPLHF. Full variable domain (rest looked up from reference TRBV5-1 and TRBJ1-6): KAGVTQTPRYLIKTRGQQVTLSCSPISGHRSVSWYQQTPGQGLQFLFEYFSETQRNKGNFPGRFSGRQFSNSRSEMNVSTLELGDSALYLCASSLGTGTYNSPLHFGNGTRLTVT.

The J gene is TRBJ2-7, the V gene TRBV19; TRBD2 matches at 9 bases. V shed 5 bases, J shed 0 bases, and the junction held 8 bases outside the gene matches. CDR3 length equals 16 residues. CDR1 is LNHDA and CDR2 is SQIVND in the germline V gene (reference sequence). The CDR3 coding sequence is TGTGCCAGTAGTTCGCATAGCGGGGGCCTCTCCTACGAGCAGTACTTC. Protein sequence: CASSSHSGGLSYEQYF.

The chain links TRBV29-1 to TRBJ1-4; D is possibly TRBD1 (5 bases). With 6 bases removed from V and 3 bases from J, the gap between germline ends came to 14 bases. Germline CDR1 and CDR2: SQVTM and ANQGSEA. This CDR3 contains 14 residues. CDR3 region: CSVGPGRSNEKLFF. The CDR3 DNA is TGCAGCGTGGGTCCGGGACGGTCTAATGAAAAACTGTTTTTT. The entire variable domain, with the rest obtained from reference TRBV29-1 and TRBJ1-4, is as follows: SAVISQKPSRDICQRGTSLTIQCQVDSQVTMMFWYRQQPGQSLTLIATANQGSEATYESGFVIDKFPISRPNLTFSTLTVSNMSPEDSSIYLCSVGPGRSNEKLFFGSGTQLSVL.

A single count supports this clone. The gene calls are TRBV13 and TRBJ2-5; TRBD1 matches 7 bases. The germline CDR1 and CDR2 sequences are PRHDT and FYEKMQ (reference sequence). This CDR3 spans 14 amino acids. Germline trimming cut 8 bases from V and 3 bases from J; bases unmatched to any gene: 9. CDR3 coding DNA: TGTGCCAGCCGATACCAGGGGGTGAAAGAGACCCAGTACTTC. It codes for CASRYQGVKETQYF.

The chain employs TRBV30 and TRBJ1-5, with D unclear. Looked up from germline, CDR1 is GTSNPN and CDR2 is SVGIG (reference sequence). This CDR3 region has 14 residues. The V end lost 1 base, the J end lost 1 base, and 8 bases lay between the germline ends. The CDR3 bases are TGTGCCTGGAGTGAAACAGTGAGCAATCAGCCCCAGCATTTT. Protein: CAWSETVSNQPQHF.